Below are 17 T cell receptor beta chains sequenced from a single sample in a study of blood T cell repertoires in COVID-19. Clones were read by immunoSEQ multiplex PCR, and TCRdb kept only the in-frame ones, dropping some. The table lists 150,000 to 200,000 clones, approximately 91% of them singletons. Sample: peripheral blood. These receptors all come from a man aged 18 to 29 with acute or convalescent COVID-19.

The chain has TRBV6-5 and TRBJ1-1; D may be TRBD1 (5 bases). V dropped 6 bases and J dropped 8 bases, with 16 bases sitting between them. The CDR3 spans 13 residues. Germline CDR1 reads MNHEY; CDR2 reads SVGAGI. CDR3 protein: CASSLVGGVEAFF. DNA of the CDR3: TGTGCCAGCAGCCTGGTCGGGGGAGTAGAAGCTTTCTTT.

V and J are TRBV2 and TRBJ2-5; 9 bases align to TRBD1. J lost 2 bases, V lost 5 bases, and 3 bases had no gene match. This CDR3 has 14 amino acids. Germline V lookup: CDR1 SNHLY, CDR2 FYNNEI. CDR3: CASSRDRAQETQYF. The DNA of the CDR3 is TGTGCCAGCAGTAGGGACAGGGCGCAAGAGACCCAGTACTTC.

The chain joins TRBV25-1 to TRBJ2-1; D may be TRBD2 (6 bases). The CDR3 contains 13 residues. V was pared by 5 bases and J by 8 bases, with 13 bases between. The V gene's germline CDR1 is MGHDK and CDR2 SYGVNS. The CDR3 loop reads CASSLRLVDEQFF. CDR3 nucleotides: TGTGCCAGCAGTTTGAGACTAGTAGATGAGCAGTTCTTC.

This clone showed up just a few times. This chain connects TRBV5-1 to TRBJ2-1, with D possibly TRBD2 on 7 matching bases. Trimming removed 4 bases from V and 4 bases from J, with 27 bases in between. The germline V gene has CDR1 SGHRS and CDR2 YFSETQ. The CDR3 contains 19 residues. CDR3 region: CASSVGFFGGPSTYNEQFF. The DNA for the CDR3 is TGCGCCAGCAGCGTAGGCTTCTTCGGGGGGCCCTCTACATACAATGAGCAGTTCTTC.

The chain recombines TRBV21-1 with TRBJ1-1; the table assigns TRBD1, which was not confirmed against the DNA. TRBV21-1 is noted as a pseudogene. This CDR3 comprises 17 residues. The CDR3 is CASSKGGPGQLNTEAFF. CDR3 DNA: TGTGCCAGCAGCAAAGGGGGCCCGGGACAGTTGAACACTGAAGCTTTCTTT.

The chain uses TRBV29-1 and TRBJ1-1; D is undetermined. This CDR3 contains 17 residues. V lost 3 bases and J 4 bases, leaving 24 bases between the germline ends. Germline V gives CDR1 SQVTM, CDR2 ANQGSEA. CDR3 DNA sequence: TGCAGCGTTGAGATCGCGGGTTGGCCCCTTATGAGCACTGAAGCTTTCTTT. This codes for CSVEIAGWPLMSTEAFF.

This clone showed up just once. This chain joins TRBV7-2 and TRBJ1-6; TRBD1 agrees at 8 bases. CDR3 length: 13 residues. V shed 5 bases and J 10 bases; nucleotides not matched to a gene: 4. Germline-derived CDR1 and CDR2 are SGHTA and FQGNSA. The CDR3 region is CASSKTGESPLHF. The DNA for the CDR3 is TGTGCCAGCAGCAAGACAGGGGAGTCACCCCTCCACTTT.

CDR3 nucleotides: TGTGCCAGCTCACCAGGGACTAGCGGGACTCCGTACAATGAGCAGTTCTTC. Its translation is CASSPGTSGTPYNEQFF. The J gene is TRBJ2-1, the V gene TRBV18; TRBD2 matches 13 bases. CDR1 and CDR2 from the germline V gene are KGHSH and LQKENI. CDR3 size: 17 residues. With V trimmed by 2 bases and J by 4 bases, 5 bases remained unmatched.

The V and J genes are TRBV7-6 and TRBJ2-3; 10 bases align to TRBD1. This CDR3 contains 18 residues. Germline values: CDR1 SGHVS, CDR2 FNYEAQ. J gave up 5 bases and V 1 base, and 12 bases lay outside the gene matches. The DNA of the CDR3 is TGTGCCAGCAGCTTAGTAGCAGGGACAGGGGTCGGCCTAGATACGCAGTATTTT. Protein product: CASSLVAGTGVGLDTQYF.

The V call is TRBV21-1, the J call TRBJ2-3; no check of the table's D call, TRBD1, against the DNA was made. TRBV21-1 is a pseudogene locus. CDR3 length: 21 amino acids. The CDR3 nucleotides read TGTGCCAGCAGCAGACAAACAGACAGGGGTGAAGGGGATACCCTAGCAGATACGCAGTATTTT. Amino acids: CASSRQTDRGEGDTLADTQYF.

This clone has only one observation. The gene calls are TRBV6-5 and TRBJ2-7; 7 positions agree with TRBD2. Germline V CDR1 and CDR2: MNHEY, SVGAGI. The junction had 7 bases not matched to a gene; V was cut back by 8 bases and J by 3 bases. The CDR3 runs 13 residues. The CDR3 protein is CASASGPIYEQYF. CDR3 coding DNA: TGTGCCAGCGCTAGCGGCCCCATCTACGAGCAGTACTTC.

The chain couples TRBV2 to TRBJ1-1; D is possibly TRBD1 (6 bases). Germline V gene sequence: CDR1 SNHLY, CDR2 FYNNEI. Deletions cut 11 bases from V and 1 base from J, with 20 bases between. CDR3 size: 15 residues. CDR3 DNA: TGTGCCTTAAAAGGGGGTAATTTGTGGAACACTGAAGCTTTCTTT. Translation gives CALKGGNLWNTEAFF. The whole variable domain, remainder taken from reference TRBV2 and TRBJ1-1, is EPEVTQTPSHQVTQMGQEVILRCVPISNHLYFYWYRQILGQKVEFLVSFYNNEISEKSEIFDDQFSVERPDGSNFTLKIRSTKLEDSAMYFCALKGGNLWNTEAFFGQGTRLTVV.

The CDR3 nucleotides are TGTGCCAGCAGCCAAGACGAGGGCTCCCCCTTATATTTT. Translated, it gives CASSQDEGSPLYF. The chain links TRBV3-1 (or the pseudogene TRBV3-2) to TRBJ1-3; D gene uncertain. Trimming pared 0 bases from V and 14 bases from J, leaving 14 bases between. The germline V gene has CDR1 LGHDT and CDR2 YNNKEL (reference sequence). The CDR3 has 13 amino acids.

This clone was recorded only once. The V gene is TRBV7-2, the J gene TRBJ1-3; D is perhaps TRBD1 (5 bases). Trimming took 5 bases from V and 4 from J, leaving 12 bases between them. From germline, CDR1 is SGHTA and CDR2 FQGNSA. This CDR3 comprises 14 residues. As DNA, the CDR3 is TGTGCCAGCAGCCACCCAGGGTGGGGAAACACCATATATTTT. Protein product: CASSHPGWGNTIYF.

The chain employs TRBV6-5 and TRBJ1-5, with a possible D match to TRBD1 (6 bases). V gave up 6 bases and J gave up 0 bases, with 9 bases separating them. Germline CDR1 reads MNHEY; CDR2 reads SVGAGI. The CDR3 loop spans 14 amino acids. The CDR3 DNA is TGTGCCAGCAGGCTGGACAGTAGCAATCAGCCCCAGCATTTT. This codes for CASRLDSSNQPQHF.

The chain recombines TRBV4-1 with TRBJ2-3; TRBD2 matches 10 bases. Germline CDR1 is MGHRA and CDR2 is YSYEKL. This CDR3 comprises 18 residues. The V and J ends lost 0 bases and 0 bases, in that order; junction bases with no gene match: 6. The CDR3: CASSQEVSGGQSTDTQYF. In DNA form, the CDR3 reads TGCGCCAGCAGCCAAGAAGTTAGCGGGGGGCAGAGCACAGATACGCAGTATTTT.

In nucleotides, the CDR3 is TGTGCCAGCCATCCCCTAGGACAGCTTAGCAATCAGCCCCAGCATTTT. Translated: CASHPLGQLSNQPQHF. The chain carries TRBV27 and TRBJ1-5, with D possibly matching TRBD1 (6 bases). The CDR3 runs 16 residues. Trimming took off 8 bases at V and 0 bases at J, with 17 bases between the two ends. The V gene's germline CDR1 is MNHEY and CDR2 SMNVEV (reference sequence).